This record concerns one TCR beta chain sequence. Its antigen is not identified. CDR3 length: 13 residues. Trimming pared 4 bases from V and 4 bases from J, leaving 14 bases between. Germline V gene data show CDR1 as SQVTM and CDR2 as ANQGSEA. Sequencing relied on a cDNA template that was reverse transcribed from extracted RNA. Assay used: immunoSEQ multiplex PCR; TCRdb lists only in-frame clones, some missing. The data contain 85,000 to 110,000 clones, approximately 60% of them singletons. This sample was taken from a study of CD8+ T cells in alopecia areata. Study-wide findings and caveats: Against the mouse data, patients shared TCRs less clearly, possibly for HLA reasons.

Separation by sorting yielded CD4+ and CD8+ T cells from PBMCs. Source material: CD4+ T cells sorted from blood. The receptor was derived from a human donor in good health. V gene TRBV29-1 combines with J gene TRBJ2-7; D gene ambiguous. CDR3 residues: CSVGQGLGYEQYF. CDR3 in DNA: TGCAGCGTTGGACAAGGTTTGGGTTACGAGCAGTACTTC.